The entry below describes one TCR beta chain. The clone's antigen remains unknown. No much larger clonotype is one base removed from it; base qualities were not supplied. This specimen belongs to a study of blood T cell repertoires in COVID-19 (dated by TCRdb to 2019 to 2021). Context from the whole study: Collaborator samples came from the United States, Italy and Spain and covered acute and convalescent phases of COVID-19. The material from the prospective study consisted of cDNA or gDNA derived from T cells, B-cell-depleted T cells, or PBMCs. Deeply sampled blood TCRbeta repertoires from subjects exposed to, actively infected with, or recovered from COVID-19 were included in the dataset. A freely available public database, intended as a resource for researchers studying the immune response to SARS-CoV-2, is where the repertoires were released. The samples were drawn from two sources: the first 160 participants of the ongoing ImmuneRACE study, and over 1,000 subjects contributed by 6 global collaborators. Nearly every sample came with metadata listing a de-identified subject ID, COVID-19 status, age in years and sex. Where HLA class I and class II types were available, the types were taken from metadata supplied by the sample provider, not from assay-based typing.

Each collaborating institution followed its own protocols to collect whole blood in K2EDTA tubes. For TCRbeta analysis, collaborators shipped samples as frozen whole blood, isolated PBMCs, or DNA extracted from either of those sample types. The immunoSEQ Assay, a bias-controlled multiplex PCR, was used to amplify TCRbeta CDR3 regions from genomic DNA. Processing in the source paper ran as follows. The number of nucleated cells in each sample was estimated by amplification of reference gene primers within the assay. To quantify the absolute abundance of each unique TCRbeta CDR3 rearrangement, sequence reads were collapsed and filtered. For each sample, productive Simpson clonality was calculated as the square root of Simpson's diversity index across productive rearrangements. Sourced from immuneACCESS, this table was stored by TCRdb with only in-frame sequences that have V and J called. A share of the clones is absent; for the studies checked, an unresolved V gene accounts for under half, and the remainder has no known explanation. V, J and clone size are taken as reported in that table, and D and trimming were inferred from the DNA itself. Here the sample has 55,000 to 70,000 clones; more than 85% occur a single time. The top ten clonotypes cover 2% to 2.5% of the sample.

V is shortened by 2 bases, J by 7 bases, and the region joining them spans 11 bases. For CDR1 and CDR2, the germline V gene (reference sequence) lists SEHNR and FQNEAQ. Reading from cysteine to phenylalanine, the CDR3 counts 13 amino acids. Solely the CDR3 DNA is kept, with 39 bases framed from the first base. The research as a whole found: Clinical and demographic metadata were provided uncurated, with the amount varying by source and participant.

The chain links TRBV7-9 with TRBJ1-1, with the identity of the D gene unclear. The sequence was obtained from a man in his 60s with acute or convalescent COVID-19. Material for sequencing was peripheral blood. The CDR3 sequence is CASSLIGRGEAFF. The nucleotides are TGTGCCAGCAGCTTAATAGGCCGCGGTGAAGCTTTCTTT.